The TCR beta chain under discussion was sequenced for a study of CD8 T cells in Susac syndrome (dated 2019 in TCRdb). In the study overall: Of the Susac syndrome patients who were sequenced, under 10 were in clinical remission while six had clinically active disease. Whether CD8+ T cell activation and differentiation in Susac syndrome was antigen driven was tested using repertoire sequencing. At the time of blood withdrawal, Susac syndrome patients were either therapy-naive, taking corticosteroids (with some also receiving IVIg), or on IVIg alone.

On this clonotype: Its antigen is currently not known. No base quality values were provided; no much bigger clone lies one nucleotide off.

The germline V gene encodes CDR1 LNHDA and CDR2 SQIVND (reference sequence). The germline ends are 13 bases apart after V is trimmed by 5 bases and J by 2 bases. The CDR3 contains 14 residues, cysteine and phenylalanine counted. This entry keeps only the CDR3 DNA: 42 bases, framed from base 1. High-throughput TCR beta sequencing profiled peripheral blood CD8+ and CD4+ T cells from healthy donors, Susac syndrome patients and multiple sclerosis patients. The Susac syndrome patients fulfilled recently defined diagnostic criteria for definite or probable disease. Bulk CD8+ and CD4+ T cells were purified by magnetic negative isolation, while CD8+ TEMRA cells were enriched using FACS. Blood was drawn into EDTA tubes, processed within 24 hours, and PBMCs were isolated by density gradient centrifugation. PBMCs intended for TCR sequencing were cryopreserved in liquid nitrogen and were subsequently thawed in a 37 degrees C water bath. The sorted or isolated CD4+, CD8+ and CD8+ TEMRA cells reached a purity of at least 90%.

RNA was extracted with the RNeasy kit and roughly 0.5 to 1 ug was reverse transcribed using random hexamers. The immunoSEQ multiplex PCR assay, which covers 54 Vbeta and 13 Jbeta segments, was used to amplify TCR beta CDR3 regions. PCR amplification bias was corrected by using a synthetic template baseline for primer optimization and computational correction. In the authors' own workflow: Reads were assigned to V, D and J genes according to IMGT and analyzed in immunoSEQ Analyzer, with only productive sequences retained. Clonality was calculated as one minus the Shannon entropy normalized by log2 of the number of productive unique sequences. Public and private clones were assessed among the 100 most prevalent clones of each patient and control. Clones were defined as Susac-specific if absent from the healthy and MS cohorts, from some 1,000 published viral clones and from other ImmuneACCESS disease sequences. Starting from the raw public reads, TCRdb applied fastp trimming at Q25, assembled clones with MiXCR and retained in-frame beta chains. When rows share a CDR3 protein, they turn into one entry using the most common DNA and genes. TCRdb's processing, not the study's, gives the V and J calls here. This sample holds approximately 190,000 distinct CDR3 sequences; approximately 94% were observed only once. Approximately 0.1% of the sample rests with the top ten.

Findings and caveats that apply to the study as a whole: The study acknowledged that relatively few individuals were included in the TCR sequencing and HLA analysis. In the CD4+ T cell repertoire of Susac syndrome patients, clonal expansion was not detected.

The clonotype was recovered from a human donor with Susac syndrome. Sequencing was done on a sample of CD4+ T cells from PBMCs. The V and J segments used are TRBV19 and TRBJ2-7; the D gene could be either TRBD1 or TRBD2, each agreeing at 5 bases. The CDR3 sequence is CASSLRDRPYEQYF. The DNA reads as follows: TGTGCCAGTAGTCTCCGGGACCGACCCTACGAGCAGTACTTC.